This T cell receptor (beta chain) was recovered during a study of post-analysis software for immune sequencing data (dated by TCRdb to between 2014 and 2017). The study in broad terms: Relapsing-remitting, secondary progressive and progressive-relapsing multiple sclerosis were recorded as disease courses, and subtype annotation was lacking for some patients. A subset of samples was prepared in parallel using single-end sample barcoding, then pooled and co-amplified after Illumina adapter ligation. The multiple sclerosis patient repertoires were compared with about a dozen previously published healthy control repertoires from donors aged 6 to 25 years.

Points the paper makes about the study in general: Significantly higher frequencies in patients than in controls were found for roughly 5 TRBV segments, including TRBV5-6, TRBV5-1 and TRBV20-1. Direct clustering with F measure showed strong co-clustering of samples prepared in the same batch, prompting a batch-effect correction. Multiple sclerosis patients had significantly lower normalized Chao1 diversity than controls, a result that suggests substantial peripheral T-cell clonal expansion. The multiple sclerosis patient group was slightly younger than the control group.

V is reduced by 5 bases and J by 2 bases, leaving a spacing of 12 bases between them. The CDR3 sequence holds 14 residues, the cysteine and phenylalanine included. Kept here is only the CDR3 DNA, which spans 42 bases and is read in frame from base 1. Based on the germline V gene, the CDR1 and CDR2 sequences are SGHTA and FQGNSA. Library method: PCR. TCRdb shows the sequencer as Illumina HiSeq 2500. To reduce PCR and sequencing biases, unique molecular identifiers were built into the TCR beta cDNA libraries. Per 1 to 10 million input T cells, roughly 0.5 million cDNA molecules were obtained, such that each molecule approximated one T cell. Patient libraries were prepared and sequenced with the same protocol used for the earlier healthy control dataset. Samples belonging to the same batch were prepared together, multiplexed and sequenced on a shared HiSeq lane. The original pipeline was this. Raw barcoded reads were processed with MIGEC, and single-read molecular identifier groups were discarded before consensus assembly and CDR3 extraction. Clonotype tables were post-analysed with VDJtools, normalizing diversity by down-sampling all datasets to the smallest sample size. To correct batch-related cross-sample contamination, repertoire overlap clustering matched CDR3 amino acid sequences but not nucleotide sequences. Using fastp at Q25 and MiXCR, TCRdb reprocessed the public reads and kept productive beta chains. CDR3 protein duplicates are merged, each entry listing the most common genes and DNA. TCRdb's processing, not the study's, gives the V and J calls here. The sample table holds hundreds of thousands of distinct CDR3 sequences, of which 59% were seen once. The top ten clones comprise about 10% of the sample.

In its sample, this clonotype was seen a few times. Its antigen is still unknown. No much larger clone exists at a distance of one base, and base qualities are not known. To demonstrate the VDJtools post-analysis software, TCR beta repertoires were profiled from the peripheral blood of more than 10 young patients with multiple sclerosis. The multiple sclerosis patients were children and adolescents between roughly 6 and 16 years of age. The TCR comes from a girl aged 2 to 9 with multiple sclerosis. The specimen was blood. Recombination joined TRBV7-2 with TRBJ1-1; matching of 6 bases hints at TRBD1 as the D gene. The CDR3 corresponds to CASSETGQNTEAFF. The DNA sequence is given as TGTGCCAGCAGCGAGACAGGCCAAAACACTGAAGCTTTCTTT.